The clone carrying this TCR beta chain appeared a few times. This sample is drawn from a study of blood T cells in healthy people across ages. This CDR3 is 15 amino acids long. The junction had 6 bases not matched to a gene; V was cut back by 4 bases and J by 5 bases. A sample-barcoded 5' primer and a J-beta primer mix were used in a second PCR of roughly 7 to 11 cycles. MiXCR was run by TCRdb on the 5' RACE reads, yielding one entry per CDR3 protein. Found here are some 1,800,000 distinct CDR3 sequences, 30% to 40% of them singletons; the top ten hold 23%. The chain links TRBV12-3 or TRBV12-4 to TRBJ1-5, with 9 bases that match TRBD1. The sample comprised blood. This TCR was recovered from a human donor in good health. The CDR3 DNA reads TGTGCCAGCAGTTCCACCGGGACAGGGCATCAGCCCCAGCATTTT. This sequence encodes CASSSTGTGHQPQHF.